A single sample is the source of the 29 T cell receptor beta chains below, sequenced in a study of blood T cell repertoires in COVID-19. The data were produced by immunoSEQ multiplex PCR, yet TCRdb's version contains in-frame clones alone and is incomplete. This table holds about 240,000 clones, roughly 83% found once. Sample: peripheral blood. The source is a woman of 80 years or more with acute or convalescent COVID-19.

The J gene is TRBJ2-3, the V gene TRBV28; tentatively, D is TRBD1 (6 bases). Trimming pared 7 bases from V and 0 bases from J, leaving 11 bases between. Looked up from germline, CDR1 is MDHEN and CDR2 is SYDVKM. This CDR3 comprises 14 residues. CDR3 region: CASTGATSTDTQYF. CDR3 nucleotides: TGTGCCAGCACAGGGGCTACTAGCACAGATACGCAGTATTTT.

This clone was picked up a small number of times. This chain joins TRBV5-1 and TRBJ2-2; TRBD2 is a possible D gene (6 bases). Germline V gene sequence: CDR1 SGHRS, CDR2 YFSETQ. The CDR3 is made up of 13 amino acids. With 4 bases removed from V and 5 bases from J, the gap between germline ends came to 9 bases. The CDR3 loop is CASSRGGTGELFF. The CDR3 DNA sequence: TGCGCCAGCAGCCGCGGAGGGACCGGGGAGCTGTTTTTT.

The rearrangement links TRBV5-1 to TRBJ1-6; D possibly corresponds to TRBD1 (5 bases). The CDR3 length is 15 residues. Per germline, CDR1 SGHRS and CDR2 YFSETQ. V dropped 0 bases and J dropped 10 bases, with 14 bases sitting between them. The CDR3 DNA sequence: TGCGCCAGCAGCTTGGTGCAGGGAAGAGAGTCACCCCTCCACTTT. Its protein is CASSLVQGRESPLHF.

V is TRBV30 and J is TRBJ2-7; possible D gene TRBD2, 5 bases. The V end lost 5 bases, the J end lost 0 bases, and 17 bases lay between the germline ends. CDR3 length equals 15 residues. Germline V CDR1 and CDR2: GTSNPN, SVGIG (reference sequence). CDR3 loop: CAWAPGGLSSYEQYF. The CDR3 nucleotides are TGTGCCTGGGCCCCGGGCGGGCTGAGCTCCTACGAGCAGTACTTC.

The gene calls are TRBV5-1 and TRBJ1-2, with D possibly TRBD1 on 5 matching bases. Germline V lookup: CDR1 SGHRS, CDR2 YFSETQ. V gave up 6 bases and J gave up 4 bases, with 19 bases separating them. The CDR3 covers 15 residues. CDR3 coding DNA: TGCGCCAGCACCTACGGACAAGGCAAGGCCTATGGCTACACCTTC. Translating gives CASTYGQGKAYGYTF.

The chain combines TRBV2 with TRBJ1-5, with TRBD1 as a possible D gene (5 bases). CDR3 length: 15 amino acids. Germline V gives CDR1 SNHLY, CDR2 FYNNEI. Trimming took off 3 bases at V and 4 bases at J, with 13 bases between the two ends. The CDR3: CASSDGQGINQPQHF. The DNA of the CDR3 is TGTGCCAGCAGTGACGGGCAGGGAATTAATCAGCCCCAGCATTTT.

Only one count was recorded for this clone. V is TRBV14 and J is TRBJ2-7; D unclear. Germline V gene data show CDR1 as SGHDN and CDR2 as FVKESK. CDR3 length: 15 residues. Trimming shortened V by 1 base and J by 4 bases, and 14 bases separated the two germline ends. The CDR3 region has the DNA TGTGCCAGCAGCCAAGGGTTATACACCTCTTACGAGCAGTACTTC. Translating it yields CASSQGLYTSYEQYF.

V and J are TRBV7-9 and TRBJ1-4; maybe TRBD1 (6 bases). This CDR3 is 15 amino acids long. CDR1 and CDR2 from the germline V gene are SEHNR and FQNEAQ (reference sequence). With 6 bases removed from V and 0 bases from J, the gap between germline ends came to 11 bases. CDR3 loop: CASSGQPATNEKLFF. In DNA, the CDR3 is TGTGCCAGCAGTGGACAGCCTGCAACTAATGAAAAACTGTTTTTT.

This rearrangement joins TRBV18 to TRBJ2-3; TRBD2 might be the D (6 bases). The CDR3 is made up of 14 amino acids. CDR1 and CDR2 from the germline V gene are KGHSH and LQKENI. V gave up 5 bases and J gave up 2 bases, with 11 bases separating them. The DNA for the CDR3 is TGTGCCAGCTCATCCGGGACTTACACAGATACGCAGTATTTT. Amino acid sequence: CASSSGTYTDTQYF.

This clone turned up a few times. This chain connects TRBV2 to TRBJ2-2, with 8 bases fitting TRBD1. Germline CDR1 and CDR2: SNHLY and FYNNEI. CDR3 size: 16 residues. The V segment lost 3 bases and the J segment 4 bases; nucleotides outside the gene matches: 7. CDR3 region: CASSDGSGGVTGELFF. The CDR3 coding sequence is TGTGCCAGCAGTGACGGGTCAGGGGGCGTCACCGGGGAGCTGTTTTTT.

The chain employs TRBV6-5 and TRBJ1-5; 8 bases fit TRBD1. This CDR3 comprises 13 residues. Unmatched junction bases numbered 7, after V lost 10 bases and J lost 5 bases. CDR1 and CDR2 from the germline V gene are MNHEY and SVGAGI. The CDR3: CATTDRVHQPQHF. The CDR3 DNA sequence: TGTGCCACCACGGACAGGGTACATCAGCCCCAGCATTTT.

This sequence joins TRBV9 and TRBJ1-6; D might be TRBD1 (5 bases). Looked up from germline, CDR1 is SGDLS and CDR2 is YYNGEE. The CDR3 has 15 residues. V was trimmed by 0 bases and J by 7 bases, leaving 11 bases between them. The CDR3, as DNA: TGTGCCAGCAGCGTAGCTTGGGGGGGAAATTCACCCCTCCACTTT. It specifies CASSVAWGGNSPLHF.

V gene TRBV2 combines with J gene TRBJ2-6; D is undetermined. This CDR3 comprises 14 residues. The germline V and J ends were trimmed by 7 bases and 3 bases, with 10 bases remaining between them. Germline lookup yields CDR1 SNHLY and CDR2 FYNNEI. The CDR3 region has the DNA TGTGCCAGCATGTACGGGTTTGGGGCCAACGTCCTGACTTTC. This encodes CASMYGFGANVLTF.

This sequence joins TRBV28 and TRBJ2-7; TRBD1 agrees at 10 bases. Germline V gene sequence: CDR1 MDHEN, CDR2 SYDVKM. The CDR3 runs to 16 residues. V shed 5 bases and J 0 bases; nucleotides not matched to a gene: 7. The DNA of the CDR3 is TGTGCCAGCAGTCCGAGGGGACAGGGGTTCTCCTACGAGCAGTACTTC. It codes for CASSPRGQGFSYEQYF.

The chain recombines TRBV6-5 with TRBJ2-7; the D gene is possibly TRBD2 (5 bases). The CDR3 loop spans 16 amino acids. Germline-derived CDR1 and CDR2 are MNHEY and SVGAGI. The V gene lost 0 bases and the J gene lost 4 bases, with 16 bases spanning the gap. The CDR3 reads CASSYSINGVPYEQYF. DNA of the CDR3: TGTGCCAGCAGTTACTCGATAAACGGGGTGCCTTACGAGCAGTACTTC.

The chain carries TRBV7-6 and TRBJ1-5, with D maybe TRBD1 (5 bases). Germline values: CDR1 SGHVS, CDR2 FNYEAQ. CDR3 length: 15 amino acids. V dropped 5 bases and J dropped 2 bases, with 13 bases sitting between them. In DNA form, the CDR3 reads TGTGCCAGCAGCAAGGAGGGACTTGGCAATCAGCCCCAGCATTTT. This sequence encodes CASSKEGLGNQPQHF.

This chain connects TRBV7-2 to TRBJ2-6; unclear D gene. Germline loops: CDR1 SGHTA, CDR2 FQGNSA. V was clipped by 2 bases and J by 0 bases, with 5 bases between them. The CDR3 is 15 amino acids. The CDR3 reads CASSLKSSGANVLTF. DNA of the CDR3: TGTGCCAGCAGCTTAAAGAGCTCTGGGGCCAACGTCCTGACTTTC.

The CDR3 DNA is TGTGCCAGCAGCTTGGCGGGCAGGGGGGCTAACTCTGGAAACACCATATATTTT. This codes for CASSLAGRGANSGNTIYF. V gene TRBV5-4 combines with J gene TRBJ1-3, with TRBD1 identical over 7 bases. V was pared by 0 bases and J by 0 bases, with 9 bases of the junction left unmatched. From germline, CDR1 is SGHNT and CDR2 YYREEE (reference sequence). The CDR3 runs 18 residues.

The CDR3 bases are TGTGCCAGCAGTTTACCAGGGTACGGGAACACTGAAGCTTTCTTT. It yields the protein CASSLPGYGNTEAFF. This chain connects TRBV28 to TRBJ1-1; the D gene is possibly TRBD1 (5 bases). Germline CDR1 and CDR2: MDHEN and SYDVKM. Trimming cost V 2 bases and J 1 base, with 11 bases left between them. CDR3 length: 15 amino acids.

This clone has just one count. The chain uses TRBV19 and TRBJ1-2; 9 bases line up with TRBD1. This CDR3 has 16 amino acids. J gave up 3 bases and V 5 bases, and 10 bases lay outside the gene matches. Germline CDR1 is LNHDA and CDR2 is SQIVND (reference sequence). For the CDR3, the DNA is TGTGCCAGTAGTGACCAGGGGAGGACAGGGGACTATGGCTACACCTTC. Amino acid sequence: CASSDQGRTGDYGYTF. The whole variable domain, filled in from reference TRBV19 and TRBJ1-2, reads DGGITQSPKYLFRKEGQNVTLSCEQNLNHDAMYWYRQDPGQGLRLIYYSQIVNDFQKGDIAEGYSVSREKKESFPLTVTSAQKNPTAFYLCASSDQGRTGDYGYTFGSGTRLTVV.

In its sample, this clone was seen once. This chain joins TRBV18 and TRBJ1-1, with D perhaps TRBD1 (5 bases). CDR1 KGHSH and CDR2 LQKENI come from the germline V gene. This CDR3 has 14 residues. Trimming took 2 bases from V and 4 from J, leaving 11 bases between them. CDR3 nucleotides: TGTGCCAGCTCACCAGCAGGGCAGGGCACTGAAGCTTTCTTT. Protein product: CASSPAGQGTEAFF.

The rearrangement joins TRBV4-1 to TRBJ2-7; tentatively, D is TRBD2 (6 bases). There are 16 residues in the CDR3. Trimming stripped 0 bases from V and 3 bases from J, with 15 bases between. Germline assignment: CDR1 MGHRA and CDR2 YSYEKL. This chain's CDR3 is CASSQDRERALYEQYF. Written as DNA, the CDR3 is TGCGCCAGCAGCCAAGATCGGGAGCGGGCCCTCTACGAGCAGTACTTC.

This chain uses TRBV15 with TRBJ1-1, with 8 bases identical to TRBD1. The germline V gene encodes CDR1 LNHNV and CDR2 YYDKDF (reference sequence). This CDR3 has 19 residues. Germline trimming cut 1 base from V and 0 bases from J; bases unmatched to any gene: 13. The CDR3 sequence is CATSRVRGQNRGMNTEAFF. The DNA of the CDR3 is TGTGCCACCAGCAGAGTACGTGGACAAAACAGGGGGATGAACACTGAAGCTTTCTTT.

V is TRBV7-9 and J is TRBJ1-1, with TRBD1 matching over 9 bases. The trim removed 4 bases at V and 4 bases at J, leaving 4 bases unmatched. The CDR3 runs 14 residues. Germline CDR1 is SEHNR and CDR2 is FQNEAQ (reference sequence). This CDR3 is CASSWTGVGTEAFF. CDR3 nucleotides: TGTGCCAGCAGCTGGACAGGGGTCGGCACTGAAGCTTTCTTT. Drawing the rest from reference TRBV7-9 and TRBJ1-1, the complete variable domain is DTGVSQNPRHKITKRGQNVTFRCDPISEHNRLYWYRQTLGQGPEFLTYFQNEAQLEKSRLLSDRFSAERPKGSFSTLEIQRTEQGDSAMYLCASSWTGVGTEAFFGQGTRLTVV.

The rearrangement uses TRBV6-5 and TRBJ2-1; 7 nucleotides line up with TRBD2. The germline V gene has CDR1 MNHEY and CDR2 SVGAGI. V gave up 5 bases and J gave up 9 bases; unmatched junction bases: 13. This CDR3 is built from 15 residues. The DNA of the CDR3 is TGTGCCAGCAGTACAGCGGGATTGGGGAAGGGTGAGCAGTTCTTC. Translating gives CASSTAGLGKGEQFF.

The V and J genes are TRBV28 and TRBJ1-5, with 7 bases lining up with TRBD1. The CDR3 spans 17 residues. Losses at the gene ends were 3 bases for V and 5 bases for J; bases not matched to a gene: 13. In germline, CDR1 is MDHEN, CDR2 SYDVKM. This CDR3 is CASSFPGGSGTDQPQHF. The CDR3 DNA reads as TGTGCCAGCAGTTTTCCTGGAGGGAGTGGGACAGATCAGCCCCAGCATTTT. The entire variable domain, with the rest obtained from reference TRBV28 and TRBJ1-5, is as follows: DVKVTQSSRYLVKRTGEKVFLECVQDMDHENMFWYRQDPGLGLRLIYFSYDVKMKEKGDIPEGYSVSREKKERFSLILESASTNQTSMYLCASSFPGGSGTDQPQHFGDGTRLSIL.

This clone was observed a single time. This rearrangement joins TRBV10-3 to TRBJ1-1; possible D gene TRBD1, 5 bases. Deletions cut 0 bases from V and 3 bases from J, with 11 bases between. This CDR3 is 15 amino acids long. CDR1 and CDR2 from the germline V gene are ENHRY and SYGVKD. The CDR3 here is CAISESVGRDTEAFF. The DNA for the CDR3 is TGTGCCATCAGTGAGTCCGTGGGGCGCGACACTGAAGCTTTCTTT.

The chain has TRBV5-6 and TRBJ1-1; D possibly corresponds to TRBD1 (6 bases). The CDR3 consists of 16 residues. Looked up from germline, CDR1 is SGHDT and CDR2 is YYEEEE. The ends were cut back, 4 bases at V and 6 bases at J, with 22 bases in the middle. CDR3 nucleotides: TGTGCCAGCAGCCCGCCGGGGACACGGGGTCTGGCTGAAGCTTTCTTT. As protein: CASSPPGTRGLAEAFF.

The gene calls are TRBV5-1 and TRBJ2-1; D is unresolved. V was cut by 1 base and J by 0 bases, with 8 bases left in between. Germline V CDR1 and CDR2: SGHRS, YFSETQ. The CDR3 is made up of 15 amino acids. The CDR3 bases are TGCGCCAGCAGCTTGTTCCGTAGCTCCTACAATGAGCAGTTCTTC. This codes for CASSLFRSSYNEQFF.